The 15 T cell receptor beta chains given below trace back to one sample, sequenced in a study of T cells in Graves' hyperthyroidism and ophthalmopathy. TCR beta CDR3 sequences were amplified from RNA transcripts. The TCR CDR3 was amplified in a first-round RT-PCR using the HTBI primer set. A single record per CDR3 protein comes from TCRdb applying MiXCR to the multiplex PCR reads. The sample includes approximately 370,000 distinct CDR3 sequences, just under 15% of them seen just once. The material sequenced was blood. Receptor source: a woman in her twenties or thirties with Graves' hyperthyroidism.

In its sample, this clonotype was seen many times. This chain connects TRBV20-1 to TRBJ2-3; D may be TRBD1 (6 bases). Trimming pared 3 bases from V and 0 bases from J, leaving 16 bases between. Per germline, CDR1 DFQATT and CDR2 SNEGSKA (reference sequence). This CDR3 has 16 residues. As DNA, the CDR3 is TGCAGTGCTAGGGATCTGGACAGACAAAGCACAGATACGCAGTATTTT. Its translation: CSARDLDRQSTDTQYF.

Details on this clonotype: This sequence may be a read error, since a much larger clone differs from it by one base. The V gene is TRBV30, the J gene TRBJ2-7, with 7 bases fitting TRBD1. Germline CDR1 reads GTSNPN; CDR2 reads SVGIG (reference sequence). There are 12 residues in the CDR3. In DNA form, the CDR3 reads TGTGCCTGGAGCCGACAGGGATACGAGCGGTACTTC. This translates into CAWSRQGYERYF.

This clonotype was found many times. The rearrangement links TRBV6-1 to TRBJ2-5; no reliable D call. The CDR3 totals 15 residues. From germline, CDR1 is MNHNS and CDR2 SASEGT. Between the trimmed V and J ends, which lost 3 bases and 9 bases, there was a span of 20 bases. The CDR3 nucleotides read TGTGCCAGCAGTGATATTCGGACGGCCCTGACGGCCCAGTACTTC. It specifies CASSDIRTALTAQYF.

In its sample, this clonotype was seen many times. This chain joins TRBV30 and TRBJ1-4; D may be TRBD1 (6 bases). The CDR3 runs to 14 residues. Germline CDR1 GTSNPN, CDR2 SVGIG (reference sequence). The V gene lost 5 bases and the J gene lost 8 bases, with 18 bases spanning the gap. CDR3 nucleotides: TGTGCCTGGGCCGAAGGGGGGGCGTGGGAAAAACTGTTTTTT. Translated: CAWAEGGAWEKLFF.

This clonotype has at least ten counts. This rearrangement joins TRBV2 to TRBJ2-5; D remains unclear. Trimming shortened V by 7 bases and J by 6 bases, and 12 bases separated the two germline ends. The CDR3 totals 12 residues. CDR1 is SNHLY, CDR2 FYNNEI, per germline. Here the CDR3 reads CASTPPGQTQYF. The CDR3, as DNA: TGTGCCAGCACCCCCCCCGGACAGACCCAGTACTTC.

At least ten counts were recorded for this clonotype. The chain recombines TRBV28 with TRBJ2-1, with 7 bases matching TRBD2. The CDR3 has 13 residues. The V segment lost 8 bases and the J segment 6 bases; nucleotides outside the gene matches: 7. Germline V CDR1 and CDR2: MDHEN, SYDVKM. CDR3 loop: CASGPSGLNEQFF. CDR3 nucleotides: TGTGCCAGCGGCCCTAGCGGACTCAATGAGCAGTTCTTC.

This clonotype was seen a few times. The chain uses TRBV19 and TRBJ2-1; the D gene is possibly TRBD2 (5 bases). CDR1 LNHDA and CDR2 SQIVND come from the germline V gene (reference sequence). This CDR3 comprises 12 residues. V lost 6 bases and J 6 bases, leaving 9 bases between the germline ends. CDR3 amino acids: CASSDYSNEQFF. CDR3 in DNA: TGTGCCAGTAGCGACTATTCCAATGAGCAGTTCTTC.

The chain carries TRBV5-4 and TRBJ2-3; D is possibly TRBD1 (7 bases). Trimming took 0 bases from V and 1 from J, leaving 15 bases between them. Germline V gene lookup returns CDR1 SGHNT and CDR2 YYREEE (reference sequence). The CDR3 totals 17 residues. The CDR3 loop reads CASSLAFGGGGTDTQYF. In nucleotides, the CDR3 is TGTGCCAGCAGCTTGGCCTTTGGAGGGGGCGGCACAGATACGCAGTATTTT.

This clonotype was seen many times. The chain carries TRBV7-3 and TRBJ2-1; 12 bases map to TRBD1. Looked up from germline, CDR1 is SGHTA and CDR2 is FQGTGA. V shed 3 bases and J 10 bases; nucleotides not matched to a gene: 7. The CDR3 is 15 residues long. The CDR3 reads CASSLEGQGAGEQFF. The CDR3 DNA reads TGTGCCAGCAGCTTGGAGGGACAGGGGGCTGGGGAGCAGTTCTTC.

This clonotype came up a few times. The chain employs TRBV24-1 and TRBJ2-5; 7 positions match TRBD2. Germline trimming cut 4 bases from V and 2 bases from J; bases unmatched to any gene: 6. There are 15 residues in the CDR3. The germline V gene has CDR1 KGHDR and CDR2 SFDVKD. The CDR3 loop is CATSDGTTRQETQYF. The CDR3 DNA reads as TGTGCCACCAGTGACGGGACTACCAGACAAGAGACCCAGTACTTC.

In its sample, this clonotype was seen many times. V is TRBV12-3 or TRBV12-4 and J is TRBJ1-1; perhaps TRBD1 as D (5 bases). The germline V and J ends were trimmed by 6 bases and 3 bases, with 20 bases remaining between them. The CDR3 extends over 16 amino acids. CDR3 bases: TGTGCCAGCAGCCCCCCCAACAGGTACTCCTACACTGAAGCTTTCTTT. Translated, it gives CASSPPNRYSYTEAFF.

There are many counts of this clonotype. The chain joins TRBV6-2 or TRBV6-3 to TRBJ2-5; possibly TRBD1 for D (6 bases). Germline V gives CDR1 MNHEY, CDR2 SVGEGT. This CDR3 spans 15 amino acids. Trimming took 10 bases from V and 5 from J, leaving 23 bases between them. Here the CDR3 reads CATTRLGKGEETQYF. In nucleotides, the CDR3 is TGTGCCACCACTCGTCTCGGAAAGGGGGAGGAGACCCAGTACTTC.

The chain combines TRBV7-2 with TRBJ2-1, with a possible D match to TRBD2 (5 bases). There are 15 residues in the CDR3. The germline CDR1 and CDR2 sequences are SGHTA and FQGNSA. The ends were cut back, 0 bases at V and 8 bases at J, with 14 bases in the middle. The CDR3 is CASSLAILAGDEQFF. Written as DNA, the CDR3 is TGTGCCAGCAGCTTAGCTATCCTAGCCGGGGATGAGCAGTTCTTC.

This clonotype was seen many times. As DNA, the CDR3 is TGTGCCAGCTCACCCGTCGTGGAGACTGAAGCTTTCTTT. The encoded protein is CASSPVVETEAFF. V and J are TRBV18 and TRBJ1-1; D call uncertain. Germline CDR1 reads KGHSH; CDR2 reads LQKENI. V was clipped by 3 bases and J by 5 bases, with 10 bases between them. The CDR3 consists of 13 residues.

This clonotype was recorded many times. V gene TRBV4-2 combines with J gene TRBJ2-7; 13 bases are shared with TRBD2. This CDR3 has 18 residues. Trimming at V came to 5 bases and at J to 5 bases, leaving 15 bases not matched to a gene. Germline-derived CDR1 and CDR2 are LGHNA and YNFKEQ. Here the CDR3 reads CASSSGLAGVSRRDEQYF. The CDR3, as DNA: TGTGCCAGCAGCTCCGGACTAGCGGGAGTTTCGCGGCGCGACGAGCAGTACTTC.